This TCR beta chain was captured by sequencing in a study of blood T cell repertoires in COVID-19. The wider study: Nucleic acid was either cDNA or gDNA, and it came from T cells, B-cell-depleted T cells, or PBMCs.

In the original processing: Reference gene primer amplification yielded estimated nucleated cell counts. TCRdb keeps only in-frame clones here, not all; method: immunoSEQ multiplex PCR. Clone size and the V and J calls come from that table; the DNA yielded D and trimming. The data hold 300,000 or so clones, with roughly 90% observed a single time. The TCR comes from a woman in her twenties or thirties who had recovered from COVID-19. The sample taken for sequencing was PBMCs or T cells enriched from blood (not recorded which).

CDR3 in amino acids: CASSLRGGGAGNTIYF. The DNA for the CDR3 is TGTGCCAGCAGCCTTAGGGGGGGAGGCGCTGGAAACACCATATATTTT. The chain has TRBV5-6 and TRBJ1-3; possibly TRBD1 for D (6 bases). The CDR3 is 16 residues long. Germline values: CDR1 SGHDT, CDR2 YYEEEE. The germline V and J ends were trimmed by 4 bases and 2 bases, with 16 bases remaining between them.